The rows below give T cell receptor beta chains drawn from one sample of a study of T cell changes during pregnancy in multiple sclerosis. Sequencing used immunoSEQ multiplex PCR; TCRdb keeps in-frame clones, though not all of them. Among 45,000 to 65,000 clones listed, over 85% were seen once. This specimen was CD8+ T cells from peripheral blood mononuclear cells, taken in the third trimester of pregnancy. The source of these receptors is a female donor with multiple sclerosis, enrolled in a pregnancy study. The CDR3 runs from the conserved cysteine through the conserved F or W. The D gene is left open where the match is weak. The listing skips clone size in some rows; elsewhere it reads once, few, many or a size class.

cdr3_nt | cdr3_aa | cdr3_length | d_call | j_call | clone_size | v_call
TGTGCCAGTCTTGACAGTTTCAATCAGCCCCAGCATTTT | CASLDSFNQPQHF | 13 | NA | TRBJ1-5 | NA | TRBV19
TGTGCCAGCAGTTTATTTTTGAGCTCCTACGAGCAGTACTTC | CASSLFLSSYEQYF | 14 | NA | TRBJ2-7 | once | TRBV27
TGTGCCAGCAGCTCCACTGGTCGATCCTACAATGAGCAGTTCTTC | CASSSTGRSYNEQFF | 15 | NA | TRBJ2-1 | NA | TRBV13
TGTGCCAGCAGCGGAGGAACAGGGGGCGCCGCCACTGAAGCTTTCTTT | CASSGGTGGAATEAFF | 16 | TRBD1 | TRBJ1-1 | NA | TRBV9
TGTGCCAGCAGTGATCTTCTGGGGACATACACCTTC | CASSDLLGTYTF | 12 | NA | TRBJ1-2 | NA | TRBV6-4
TGCGCCAGCAGCTTTTCTCCTCCCTACGAGCAGTACTTC | CASSFSPPYEQYF | 13 | NA | TRBJ2-7 | NA | TRBV5-1
TGTGCCACCAGCAGAGCACAGGATACGCAGTATTTT | CATSRAQDTQYF | 12 | NA | TRBJ2-3 | NA | TRBV15
TGTGCCAGCACCCACGGCAGGGGGCATAGTGAAAAACTGTTTTTT | CASTHGRGHSEKLFF | 15 | TRBD1 | TRBJ1-4 | once | TRBV27
TGTGCCAGCAGCAAAATTTCGGGGACTAGCGGGAGTTTAGTCAAAAACATTCAGTACTTC | CASSKISGTSGSLVKNIQYF | 20 | NA | TRBJ2-4 | NA | TRBV21-1
TGTGCCAGTAGTATCTTTAGCGGGAGTGGTGGCGAGCAGTACTTC | CASSIFSGSGGEQYF | 15 | TRBD2 | TRBJ2-7 | NA | TRBV19
TGTGCCAGCTCACGCGCCGAGTGGGGCGGAATAGACCAAGAGACCCAGTACTTC | CASSRAEWGGIDQETQYF | 18 | NA | TRBJ2-5 | NA | TRBV18
TGTGCTAGTGGTTCGAGTCCCACCACTAGCCCCTACGAGCAGTACTTC | CASGSSPTTSPYEQYF | 16 | NA | TRBJ2-7 | NA | TRBV12-5
TGCGCCAGCAGCCGTGCGGGACTAGCGGGAGGGCCCCACGAGCAGTACTTC | CASSRAGLAGGPHEQYF | 17 | TRBD2 | TRBJ2-7 | NA | TRBV4-3
TGTGCCAGCACCTCCGGGGTCCACTACGAGCAGTACTTC | CASTSGVHYEQYF | 13 | NA | TRBJ2-7 | NA | TRBV6-1
TGTGCCATCAGTGAGTTGGGGGGTCGCGCTGAAGCTTTCTTT | CAISELGGRAEAFF | 14 | NA | TRBJ1-1 | NA | TRBV10-3
TGTGCCAGCAGCTTGGCGGGGGTCGGCACTGAAGCTTTCTTT | CASSLAGVGTEAFF | 14 | NA | TRBJ1-1 | NA | TRBV5-6
TGTGCCAGCACGGGACTAGCGGGAAGAGTCTCCTACGAGCAGTACTTC | CASTGLAGRVSYEQYF | 16 | TRBD2 | TRBJ2-7 | NA | TRBV2
TGTGCCTGGAGGGGCACAGGGTACACTGAAGCTTTCTTT | CAWRGTGYTEAFF | 13 | NA | TRBJ1-1 | NA | TRBV30
TGTGCCAGCAGCGACGGGACAGGGGGGGGGTACGAGCAGTACTTC | CASSDGTGGGYEQYF | 15 | TRBD1 | TRBJ2-7 | NA | TRBV7-7
TGTGCCAGCAGCAAATGGGTGGAAGGGACACGTTCATATCGCTACACCTTC | CASSKWVEGTRSYRYTF | 17 | NA | TRBJ1-2 | NA | TRBV21-1
TGTGCCAGCATCTCGGAGGGGACCTATGGCTACACCTTC | CASISEGTYGYTF | 13 | NA | TRBJ1-2 | few | TRBV28
TGTGCCAGTACCGCGAGCCGTGCCGGCTACACCTTC | CASTASRAGYTF | 12 | NA | TRBJ1-2 | NA | TRBV19
TGCGCCAGCATGAACGAGGATCTCCGGGATGAGCAGTTCTTC | CASMNEDLRDEQFF | 14 | NA | TRBJ2-1 | NA | TRBV5-1
TGTGCCAGTAGTCTCACAGGGAATGAGCAGTTCTTC | CASSLTGNEQFF | 12 | NA | TRBJ2-1 | NA | TRBV19
TGCGCCAGCAGCCCTTCCCCTCTAGCGGGAGGGTGGACCGGGGAGCTGTTTTTT | CASSPSPLAGGWTGELFF | 18 | TRBD2 | TRBJ2-2 | NA | TRBV5-1
TGCGCCAGCAGCTTGGCGTCAGGGGATGGCTACACCTTC | CASSLASGDGYTF | 13 | NA | TRBJ1-2 | NA | TRBV5-1
TGTGCCAGCAGCTTAGATAGGGACAGGTTTTTGAACTATGGCTACACCTTC | CASSLDRDRFLNYGYTF | 17 | TRBD1 | TRBJ1-2 | NA | TRBV7-9